This T cell receptor (beta chain) came from a study of blood T cell repertoires in COVID-19. TCRdb's copy holds only in-frame clones and misses some; the assay was immunoSEQ multiplex PCR. The sample holds roughly 200,000 clones, under 90% seen once. CDR3 length: 14 residues. Trimming removed 3 bases from V and 6 bases from J; junction bases left unmatched: 8. In germline, CDR1 is SGHRS, CDR2 YFSETQ. This TCR came from a woman of 80 years or more with active or convalescent COVID-19. Sample: peripheral blood. The V and J genes are TRBV5-1 and TRBJ1-2; 7 bases align to TRBD1. This CDR3 reads CASSYSQGFDGYTF. CDR3 nucleotides: TGCGCCAGCAGCTACTCACAGGGGTTCGATGGCTACACCTTC.